These 18 T cell receptor beta chains originate from one sample sequenced in a study of T-cell memory formation after mild COVID-19 (dated by TCRdb to 2020 to 2022). Library preparation was by 5' RACE. Sequencing instrument: Illumina NovaSeq 6000. TCRdb redid the processing of the public reads, applying fastp at Q25 and MiXCR, and retained in-frame beta chains. Each record represents a unique CDR3 protein, reported with the most common genes and DNA among its rows. The sample includes 470,000 or so distinct CDR3 sequences, with 20% observed a single time. The ten largest clones add up to roughly 8.4% of the sample. The material sequenced was PBMCs or a T cell subset sorted from them (not recorded which). Source of these receptors: an adult woman who had mild COVID-19 (a few samples of this study predate the infection). The sample titles of this study are shuffled in the database, so cell type and time point are left out; the donor was told from shared clones.

The chain links TRBV5-1 to TRBJ2-1, with TRBD1 identical over 7 bases. Germline-derived CDR1 and CDR2 are SGHRS and YFSETQ. J gave up 3 bases and V 5 bases, and 8 bases lay outside the gene matches. The CDR3 is 15 amino acids. CDR3 in amino acids: CASRPPGQNYNEQFF. CDR3 coding DNA: TGCGCCAGCAGGCCCCCGGGACAGAACTACAATGAGCAGTTCTTC.

This clonotype was picked up a small number of times. The chain is built from TRBV27 and TRBJ2-1; 7 nucleotides agree with TRBD2. J gave up 6 bases and V 2 bases, and 4 bases lay outside the gene matches. CDR1 is MNHEY and CDR2 is SMNVEV in the germline V gene (reference sequence). CDR3 length equals 14 residues. CDR3 bases: TGTGCCAGCAGTTTAGCGGGAGCTAGCAATGAGCAGTTCTTC. Amino acids: CASSLAGASNEQFF.

This clonotype came up a few times. The rearrangement joins TRBV15 to TRBJ2-7, with TRBD1 matching over 10 bases. The length of the CDR3 is 14 residues. The germline gives CDR1 LNHNV, CDR2 YYDKDF (reference sequence). V was pared by 5 bases and J by 4 bases, with 5 bases of the junction left unmatched. CDR3 in DNA: TGTGCCACCAGCGGGGACAGGGGCGGGTACGAGCAGTACTTC. As protein: CATSGDRGGYEQYF.

Only a few counts were recorded for this clonotype. J is TRBJ2-2 and V is TRBV12-3 or TRBV12-4; 11 nucleotides line up with TRBD1. The CDR3 runs 16 residues. Losses at the gene ends were 7 bases for V and 6 bases for J; bases not matched to a gene: 10. CDR3 nucleotides: TGTGCCAGCATCGCGGACAGGGGGCGGGGATCCGGGGAGCTGTTTTTT. This encodes CASIADRGRGSGELFF.

The chain links TRBV20-1 to TRBJ1-4; D uncertain. CDR3 size: 14 residues. Germline lookup yields CDR1 DFQATT and CDR2 SNEGSKA (reference sequence). V dropped 0 bases and J dropped 0 bases, with 5 bases sitting between them. Written as DNA, the CDR3 is TGCAGTGCTAGAGATATATCAACTAATGAAAAACTGTTTTTT. It encodes CSARDISTNEKLFF.

This clonotype was observed a few times. The chain carries TRBV10-3 and TRBJ2-1; D may be TRBD2 (6 bases). V dropped 3 bases and J dropped 6 bases, with 12 bases sitting between them. In germline, CDR1 is ENHRY, CDR2 SYGVKD. The CDR3 sequence is 14 residues long. The CDR3 DNA reads as TGTGCCATCAGTGACGGCGGGGATACCAATGAGCAGTTCTTC. It yields the protein CAISDGGDTNEQFF.

This chain joins TRBV19 and TRBJ2-7; TRBD2 agrees at 15 bases. This CDR3 contains 16 residues. CDR1 is LNHDA, CDR2 SQIVND, per germline (reference sequence). J was trimmed by 4 bases and V by 6 bases; bases with no gene match: 7. The DNA for the CDR3 is TGTGCCAGTAGAACGGCCGGGACTAGCGGGAGGTACGAGCAGTACTTC. This translates into CASRTAGTSGRYEQYF.

The chain recombines TRBV9 with TRBJ2-5, with 9 bases that match TRBD2. The CDR3 loop spans 13 amino acids. The J segment lost 6 bases and the V segment lost 3 bases, leaving 3 bases of the junction unmatched. Per the germline V gene, CDR1 is SGDLS and CDR2 is YYNGEE. The CDR3 region is CASSGSSGKTQYF. The CDR3 bases are TGTGCCAGCAGCGGGTCTAGCGGGAAGACCCAGTACTTC.

This clonotype is a singleton in its sample. This chain connects TRBV27 to TRBJ2-5; 11 nucleotides line up with TRBD2. The CDR3 spans 15 residues. V gave up 5 bases and J gave up 0 bases; unmatched junction bases: 2. Germline CDR1 is MNHEY and CDR2 is SMNVEV (reference sequence). The CDR3 spells CASSGLAGYQETQYF. The DNA of the CDR3 is TGTGCCAGCAGTGGACTAGCGGGTTACCAAGAGACCCAGTACTTC.

The chain carries TRBV7-9 and TRBJ2-5, with 10 positions matching TRBD1. Germline CDR1 reads SEHNR; CDR2 reads FQNEAQ (reference sequence). V was clipped by 5 bases and J by 2 bases; unmatched bases: 5. The CDR3 sequence is 15 residues long. CDR3 coding DNA: TGTGCCAGCAGCCAGGACAGGGGGGTACAAGAGACCCAGTACTTC. This translates into CASSQDRGVQETQYF.

CDR3 region: CASSLGLLPSYNEQFF. The DNA of the CDR3 is TGTGCCAGCAGCTTAGGCCTGTTACCTTCCTACAATGAGCAGTTCTTC. The gene calls are TRBV7-2 and TRBJ2-1; D call uncertain. The CDR3 runs 16 residues. Germline assignment: CDR1 SGHTA and CDR2 FQGNSA. Trimming pared 1 base from V and 1 base from J, leaving 11 bases between. Based on the CDR3 plus reference TRBV7-2 and TRBJ2-1, the full variable domain is GAGVSQSPSNKVTEKGKDVELRCDPISGHTALYWYRQSLGQGLEFLIYFQGNSAPDKSGLPSDRFSAERTGGSVSTLTIQRTQQEDSAVYLCASSLGLLPSYNEQFFGPGTRLTVL.

This clonotype turned up a few times. This chain links TRBV5-6 with TRBJ2-7, with D possibly matching TRBD2 (6 bases). Germline lookup yields CDR1 SGHDT and CDR2 YYEEEE. This CDR3 spans 12 amino acids. Trimming stripped 4 bases from V and 6 bases from J, with 11 bases between. The CDR3 nucleotides are TGTGCCAGCAGCCTCGGGAGTATCGAGCAGTACTTC. Translated: CASSLGSIEQYF.

This chain uses TRBV15 with TRBJ2-1, with TRBD1 as a possible D gene (6 bases). V lost 1 base and J lost 5, with 15 bases in between. The CDR3 runs 16 residues. The germline gives CDR1 LNHNV, CDR2 YYDKDF (reference sequence). The CDR3 reads CATSRGSRGFNNEQFF. CDR3 nucleotides: TGTGCCACCAGCAGAGGTTCCAGGGGATTCAACAATGAGCAGTTCTTC.

This clonotype was recorded a few times. CDR3 DNA sequence: TGTGCCAGCAGCGTAGACAGCTTGAGCTCTGGAAACACCATATATTTT. Protein: CASSVDSLSSGNTIYF. This rearrangement joins TRBV9 to TRBJ1-3; D not certain. Germline values: CDR1 SGDLS, CDR2 YYNGEE. The CDR3 spans 16 residues. V lost 0 bases to trimming and J lost 0 bases, with 10 bases between them.

The rearrangement joins TRBV6-2 or TRBV6-3 to TRBJ1-1; D is unresolved. Germline CDR1 reads MNHEY; CDR2 reads SVGEGT. This CDR3 is built from 11 residues. V lost 7 bases to trimming and J lost 7 bases, with 10 bases between them. The CDR3, as DNA: TGTGCCAGCATTCAAGCCGGTGAAGCTTTCTTT. Encoded protein: CASIQAGEAFF.

This clonotype occurred a few times. This chain links TRBV20-1 with TRBJ2-6, with 7 positions matching TRBD1. With V trimmed by 1 base and J by 4 bases, 4 bases remained unmatched. The CDR3 has 15 residues. Germline V gene data show CDR1 as DFQATT and CDR2 as SNEGSKA (reference sequence). The CDR3 DNA follows: TGCAGTGCTAGAGGAGGGGGCGCAGGGGCCAACGTCCTGACTTTC. Amino acid sequence: CSARGGGAGANVLTF.

This chain uses TRBV5-1 with TRBJ2-7; TRBD2 aligns across 11 bases. CDR1 is SGHRS, CDR2 YFSETQ, per germline. This CDR3 comprises 17 residues. Trimming cost V 5 bases and J 6 bases; bases outside gene matches: 16. DNA of the CDR3: TGCGCCAGCAGACCGGGACTAGCGGCGGTGGATTCAGCCGAGCAGTACTTC. Translation: CASRPGLAAVDSAEQYF.

The rearrangement links TRBV4-3 to TRBJ2-5; D may be TRBD2 (5 bases). Per the germline V gene, CDR1 is LGHNA and CDR2 is YSLEER. The CDR3 consists of 13 residues. Deletions cut 4 bases from V and 5 bases from J, with 11 bases between. The CDR3 region has the DNA TGCGCCAGCAGCCCTATCTCGGGGGAGACCCAGTACTTC. It translates to CASSPISGETQYF.